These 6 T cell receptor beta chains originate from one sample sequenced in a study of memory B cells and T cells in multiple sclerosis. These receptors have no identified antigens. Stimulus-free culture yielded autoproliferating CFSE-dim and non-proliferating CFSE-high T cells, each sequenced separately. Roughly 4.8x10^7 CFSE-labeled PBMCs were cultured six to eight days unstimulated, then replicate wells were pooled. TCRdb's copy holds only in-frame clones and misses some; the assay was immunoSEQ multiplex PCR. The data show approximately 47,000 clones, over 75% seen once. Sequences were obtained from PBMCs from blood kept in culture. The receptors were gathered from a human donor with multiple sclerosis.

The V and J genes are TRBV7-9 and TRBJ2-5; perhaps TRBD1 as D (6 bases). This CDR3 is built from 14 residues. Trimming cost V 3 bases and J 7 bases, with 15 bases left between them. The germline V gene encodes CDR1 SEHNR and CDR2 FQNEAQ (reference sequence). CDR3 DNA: TGTGCCAGCAGCTTGTTCAGGGAAGGGGGGACCCAGTACTTC. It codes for CASSLFREGGTQYF.

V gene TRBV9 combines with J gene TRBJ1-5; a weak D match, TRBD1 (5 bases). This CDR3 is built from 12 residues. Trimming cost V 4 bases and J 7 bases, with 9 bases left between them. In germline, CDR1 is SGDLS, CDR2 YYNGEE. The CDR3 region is CASSMGGQPQHF. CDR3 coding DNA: TGTGCCAGCAGCATGGGGGGACAGCCCCAGCATTTT. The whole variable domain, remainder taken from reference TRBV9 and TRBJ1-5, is DSGVTQTPKHLITATGQRVTLRCSPRSGDLSVYWYQQSLDQGLQFLIQYYNGEERAKGNILERFSAQQFPDLHSELNLSSLELGDSALYFCASSMGGQPQHFGDGTRLSIL.

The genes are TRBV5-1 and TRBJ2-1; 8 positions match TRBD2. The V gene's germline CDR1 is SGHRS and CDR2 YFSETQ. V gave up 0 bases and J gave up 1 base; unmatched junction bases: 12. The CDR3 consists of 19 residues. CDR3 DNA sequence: TGCGCCAGCAGCTTGGTTCCGGGGGGGCCCCCTGGGTCCTACAATGAGCAGTTCTTC. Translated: CASSLVPGGPPGSYNEQFF.

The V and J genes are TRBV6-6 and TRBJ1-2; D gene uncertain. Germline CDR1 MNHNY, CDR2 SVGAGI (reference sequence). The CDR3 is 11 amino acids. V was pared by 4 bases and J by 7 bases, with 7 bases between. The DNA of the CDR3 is TGTGCCAGCAGTTCTATAGGTGGCTACACCTTC. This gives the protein CASSSIGGYTF.

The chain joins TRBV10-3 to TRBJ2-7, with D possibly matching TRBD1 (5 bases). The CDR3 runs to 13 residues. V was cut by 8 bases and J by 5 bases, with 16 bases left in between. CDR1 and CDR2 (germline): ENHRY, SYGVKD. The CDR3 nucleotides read TGTGCCATCCACACCCAGGGAATGGACGAGCAGTACTTC. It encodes CAIHTQGMDEQYF.

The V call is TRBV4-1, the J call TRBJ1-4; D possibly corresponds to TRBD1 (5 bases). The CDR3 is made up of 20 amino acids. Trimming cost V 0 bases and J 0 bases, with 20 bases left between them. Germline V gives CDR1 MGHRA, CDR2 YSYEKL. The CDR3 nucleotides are TGCGCCAGCAGCCAAGATGGGGCGGAAGAGCCTGGCGCAACTAATGAAAAACTGTTTTTT. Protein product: CASSQDGAEEPGATNEKLFF.